The clone carrying this T cell receptor beta chain has a single count. Produced via immunoSEQ multiplex PCR; TCRdb's table is partial and in-frame only. The sample carries approximately 60,000 clones, roughly 79% recorded once. The trim removed 3 bases at V and 5 bases at J, leaving 6 bases unmatched. Germline assignment: CDR1 SGDLS and CDR2 YYNGEE. The CDR3 sequence is 14 residues long. The record originates from a study of blood T cell repertoires in COVID-19. Study-wide context: PBMCs, B-cell-depleted T cells, or T cells provided the cDNA or gDNA that made up the material.

The chain carries TRBV9 and TRBJ1-2, with 8 bases aligning to TRBD1. The sample consisted of peripheral blood. The TCR originated in a man in his 60s with acute or convalescent COVID-19. The CDR3 region is CASSAGTGGYGYTF. The CDR3 DNA follows: TGTGCCAGCAGCGCCGGAACAGGGGGATATGGCTACACCTTC.